These 9 T cell receptor beta chains were all obtained from the same sample, sequenced in a study of shared clonotypes between healthy human individuals. Cells designated naive CD8 were CD45RO-negative and were positively selected for CCR7, with terminally differentiated effector memory CD45RA+ cells excluded. The data were produced by immunoSEQ multiplex PCR, yet TCRdb's version contains in-frame clones alone and is incomplete. There are around 2,000,000 clones in the sample; just under 95% occur only once, and 1% to 1.5% lies in the top ten. The sequencing input was naive CD8+ T cells sorted from blood. The receptor set was obtained from a man younger than 30 in good health.

The chain uses TRBV7-9 and TRBJ2-7; no firm D call. Trimming took off 1 base at V and 2 bases at J, with 9 bases between the two ends. Germline-derived CDR1 and CDR2 are SEHNR and FQNEAQ (reference sequence). The CDR3 length is 14 residues. Here the CDR3 reads CASSLVSKAYEQYF. DNA for the CDR3: TGTGCCAGCAGCTTAGTCTCCAAAGCCTACGAGCAGTACTTC.

This clone was seen once. This sequence joins TRBV5-8 and TRBJ2-1; either TRBD1 or TRBD2 may fit D (6 bases each). This CDR3 is 16 amino acids long. Germline loops: CDR1 SGHTS, CDR2 YDEGEE. V was clipped by 1 base and J by 4 bases, with 15 bases between them. The CDR3 nucleotides read TGTGCCAGCAGCTTGTGGGGGGCCGTAGAATACAATGAGCAGTTCTTC. Residues: CASSLWGAVEYNEQFF.

On this clone: Other DNA sequences within the sample encode an identical CDR3. The rearrangement links TRBV13 to TRBJ2-5, with D unresolved. The germline V and J ends were trimmed by 5 bases and 2 bases, with 9 bases remaining between them. This CDR3 has 13 amino acids. Germline V gene sequence: CDR1 PRHDT, CDR2 FYEKMQ (reference sequence). The CDR3 bases are TGTGCCAGCAGCCCCCCGGGTCAAGAGACCCAGTACTTC. It encodes CASSPPGQETQYF.

The CDR3 nucleotides are TGTGCCACCAGCAGAGTGACTGAGTCCTACGAGCAGTACTTC. This encodes CATSRVTESYEQYF. V is TRBV15 and J is TRBJ2-7; D gene unclear. V was cut by 1 base and J by 1 base, with 8 bases left in between. This CDR3 contains 14 residues. Germline V gene sequence: CDR1 LNHNV, CDR2 YYDKDF (reference sequence). The whole variable domain, remainder taken from reference TRBV15 and TRBJ2-7, is DAMVIQNPRYQVTQFGKPVTLSCSQTLNHNVMYWYQQKSSQAPKLLFHYYDKDFNNEADTPDNFQSRRPNTSFCFLDIRSPGLGDTAMYLCATSRVTESYEQYFGPGTRLTVT.

The chain employs TRBV7-9 and TRBJ1-6; possibly TRBD1 for D (6 bases). CDR3 size: 14 residues. Between the trimmed V and J ends, which lost 4 bases and 10 bases, there was a span of 14 bases. CDR1 and CDR2 from the germline V gene are SEHNR and FQNEAQ (reference sequence). In DNA form, the CDR3 reads TGTGCCAGCAGCTCGGGGGGCTCTTTCTCACCCCTCCACTTT. It is translated as CASSSGGSFSPLHF.

The gene calls are TRBV4-1 and TRBJ2-2; D uncertain. The germline V and J ends were trimmed by 1 base and 2 bases, with 8 bases remaining between them. This CDR3 contains 15 residues. The germline gives CDR1 MGHRA, CDR2 YSYEKL. The CDR3 reads CASSQVGDNTGELFF. In DNA, the CDR3 is TGCGCCAGCAGCCAAGTAGGAGATAACACCGGGGAGCTGTTTTTT.

This clone was seen a single time. The gene calls are TRBV4-1 and TRBJ2-7; 10 nucleotides match TRBD1. The CDR3 length is 14 residues. The V gene's germline CDR1 is MGHRA and CDR2 YSYEKL. Losses at the gene ends were 4 bases for V and 6 bases for J; bases not matched to a gene: 6. CDR3 protein: CASSLMTGGGEQYF. For the CDR3, the DNA is TGCGCCAGCAGCCTAATGACAGGGGGCGGCGAGCAGTACTTC.

The chain uses TRBV13 and TRBJ2-2, with 10 bases fitting TRBD2. Looked up from germline, CDR1 is PRHDT and CDR2 is FYEKMQ (reference sequence). J was trimmed by 5 bases and V by 3 bases; bases with no gene match: 6. This CDR3 has 16 residues. The DNA for the CDR3 is TGTGCCAGCAGCTTCTCAACTAGCGGGAATACCGGGGAGCTGTTTTTT. As protein: CASSFSTSGNTGELFF.

This rearrangement joins TRBV5-1 to TRBJ2-7; D tentatively reads TRBD1 or TRBD2 (5 bases each). The germline V and J ends were trimmed by 0 bases and 2 bases, with 12 bases remaining between them. The germline V gene has CDR1 SGHRS and CDR2 YFSETQ. CDR3 length: 15 amino acids. The CDR3 bases are TGCGCCAGCAGCTTGGTTGGGGGACCCACCTACGAGCAGTACTTC. As protein: CASSLVGGPTYEQYF.